Below are 11 T cell receptor beta chains sequenced from a single sample in a study of beta chain features in type 1 diabetes. Expressed TCRB transcripts were sequenced, since all the RNA that had been isolated was reverse transcribed. Assay used: immunoSEQ multiplex PCR; TCRdb lists only in-frame clones, some missing. The sample holds fewer than 500,000 clones; roughly 14% are singletons and the top ten take about 0.034%. The material sequenced was naive CD4+ T cells from blood. These TCRs come from a young man in good health.

This clone was detected a few times. The genes are TRBV7-9 and TRBJ2-3; 7 positions agree with TRBD1. The CDR3 extends over 15 amino acids. Germline V gene lookup returns CDR1 SEHNR and CDR2 FQNEAQ (reference sequence). Trimming at V came to 5 bases and at J to 4 bases, leaving 9 bases not matched to a gene. CDR3 amino acids: CASSSRGQRPDTQYF. In nucleotides, the CDR3 is TGTGCCAGCAGCAGTAGGGGACAGAGGCCAGATACGCAGTATTTT.

There are a few counts of this clone. The chain has TRBV7-8 and TRBJ2-1; maybe TRBD2 (5 bases). Deletions cut 1 base from V and 10 bases from J, with 5 bases between. The CDR3 is 11 amino acids. Germline values: CDR1 SGHVS, CDR2 FQNEAQ. The CDR3 DNA reads as TGTGCCAGCAGCTTAGTAGCGGAGCAGTTCTTC. Translating gives CASSLVAEQFF.

In its sample, this clone was seen a few times. The V and J genes are TRBV5-1 and TRBJ2-1, with TRBD1 identical over 8 bases. The CDR3 has 12 amino acids. V shed 4 bases and J 12 bases; nucleotides not matched to a gene: 6. Germline V gene sequence: CDR1 SGHRS, CDR2 YFSETQ. CDR3 bases: TGCGCCAGCAGCATAACAGGGGGTGCGCAGTTCTTC. Amino acid sequence: CASSITGGAQFF. Full variable domain (rest looked up from reference TRBV5-1 and TRBJ2-1): KAGVTQTPRYLIKTRGQQVTLSCSPISGHRSVSWYQQTPGQGLQFLFEYFSETQRNKGNFPGRFSGRQFSNSRSEMNVSTLELGDSALYLCASSITGGAQFFGPGTRLTVL.

This rearrangement joins TRBV7-2 to TRBJ1-4; tentative D call: TRBD1 (5 bases). Germline-derived CDR1 and CDR2 are SGHTA and FQGNSA. The CDR3 contains 12 residues. The V gene lost 5 bases and the J gene lost 13 bases, with 14 bases spanning the gap. The CDR3, as DNA: TGTGCCAGCAGCAACCCGGGACGTACACTGTTTTTT. This encodes CASSNPGRTLFF.

This clone has a handful of counts. The rearrangement links TRBV7-9 to TRBJ1-6; D ambiguous. V dropped 5 bases and J dropped 6 bases, with 5 bases sitting between them. The germline gives CDR1 SEHNR, CDR2 FQNEAQ (reference sequence). There are 12 residues in the CDR3. The CDR3 region has the DNA TGTGCCAGCAGCCTCGGTAATTCACCCCTCCACTTT. This gives the protein CASSLGNSPLHF.

The gene calls are TRBV15 and TRBJ1-2; tentative D call: TRBD1 (6 bases). Germline loops: CDR1 LNHNV, CDR2 YYDKDF (reference sequence). Trimming removed 0 bases from V and 8 bases from J, with 13 bases in between. The CDR3 consists of 14 residues. The CDR3 DNA sequence: TGTGCCACCAGCAGAGATTACAGGGAAGGAGGCTACACCTTC. Its translation: CATSRDYREGGYTF.

The chain links TRBV7-8 to TRBJ2-7; 7 nucleotides align to TRBD1. From germline, CDR1 is SGHVS and CDR2 FQNEAQ. V shed 5 bases, J shed 6 bases, and the junction held 7 bases outside the gene matches. This CDR3 contains 13 residues. CDR3 sequence: CASSQDRLGEQYF. CDR3 coding DNA: TGTGCCAGCAGCCAGGACAGGCTAGGCGAGCAGTACTTC. The full variable domain, with the rest looked up from reference TRBV7-8 and TRBJ2-7, is GAGVSQSPRYKVAKRGQDVALRCDPISGHVSLFWYQQALGQGPEFLTYFQNEAQLDKSGLPSDRFFAERPEGSVSTLKIQRTQQEDSAVYLCASSQDRLGEQYFGPGTRLTVT.

Note on this clone: The same CDR3 arises from other DNA sequences in this sample as well. The V call is TRBV29-1, the J call TRBJ2-7, with 9 positions matching TRBD1. Germline CDR1 reads SQVTM; CDR2 reads ANQGSEA. V was clipped by 5 bases and J by 2 bases; unmatched bases: 1. This CDR3 has 12 amino acids. DNA of the CDR3: TGCAGCGTTCGACAGGGGGCCTACGAGCAGTACTTC. Translating gives CSVRQGAYEQYF.

This clone came up a few times. The rearrangement uses TRBV7-2 and TRBJ2-7; 10 bases line up with TRBD1. This CDR3 comprises 14 residues. CDR1 and CDR2 (germline): SGHTA, FQGNSA. The trim removed 5 bases at V and 4 bases at J, leaving 5 bases unmatched. The CDR3 sequence is CASSPDRGRYEQYF. As DNA, the CDR3 is TGTGCCAGCAGCCCCGACAGGGGGCGGTACGAGCAGTACTTC.

The chain joins TRBV6-6 to TRBJ1-2; D gene uncertain. Germline V CDR1 and CDR2: MNHNY, SVGAGI (reference sequence). V dropped 1 base and J dropped 2 bases, with 8 bases sitting between them. The CDR3 spans 14 residues. The CDR3 sequence is CASSYFEGNYGYTF. CDR3 nucleotide sequence: TGTGCCAGCAGTTACTTTGAGGGAAACTATGGCTACACCTTC.

The gene calls are TRBV5-4 and TRBJ2-3; 7 bases line up with TRBD1. This CDR3 is built from 15 residues. Germline V gene sequence: CDR1 SGHNT, CDR2 YYREEE (reference sequence). Unmatched junction bases numbered 7, after V lost 4 bases and J lost 2 bases. The chain's CDR3 is CASSRNQGVTDTQYF. The CDR3, as DNA: TGTGCCAGCAGCAGGAACCAGGGGGTCACAGATACGCAGTATTTT. Drawing the rest from reference TRBV5-4 and TRBJ2-3, the complete variable domain is ETGVTQSPTHLIKTRGQQVTLRCSSQSGHNTVSWYQQALGQGPQFIFQYYREEENGRGNFPPRFSGLQFPNYSSELNVNALELDDSALYLCASSRNQGVTDTQYFGPGTRLTVL.